Each of the 9 T cell receptor beta chains below was sequenced from the same sample in a study of human T cells and chemical hapten exposure. Each CDR3 protein gets one entry after TCRdb re-called the RACE reads with MiXCR. The sample holds approximately 400,000 distinct CDR3 sequences, more than 4.5% seen once. Time point here: patch test 1, 2 weeks after DPC sensitization. Stated treatment: therapeutic diphenylcyclopropenone sensitization with weekly scalp DPC. Sample: whole blood, taken in connection with sensitization to the hapten diphenylcyclopropenone (DPC). All receptors derive from a woman between 45 and 60 years old with alopecia areata. Some clones in this sample may be carry-over from other donors' samples.

The chain links TRBV4-2 to TRBJ1-5; no reliable D call. The ends were cut back, 0 bases at V and 4 bases at J, with 10 bases in the middle. The CDR3 covers 15 residues. CDR1 and CDR2 (germline): LGHNA, YNFKEQ. CDR3: CASSQDWERNQPQHF. CDR3 sequence (DNA): TGTGCCAGCAGCCAAGACTGGGAGAGGAATCAGCCCCAGCATTTT.

This clonotype was picked up a small number of times. This rearrangement joins TRBV6-2 or TRBV6-3 to TRBJ2-3; D may be TRBD2 (5 bases). Trimming took 7 bases from V and 2 from J, leaving 16 bases between them. The CDR3 consists of 15 residues. Germline assignment: CDR1 MNHEY and CDR2 SVGEGT. The CDR3 sequence is CASTGLQFHTDTQYF. In nucleotides, the CDR3 is TGTGCCAGCACCGGACTCCAATTCCACACAGATACGCAGTATTTT.

This rearrangement joins TRBV7-8 to TRBJ2-5, with 15 bases fitting TRBD2. The CDR3 extends over 17 amino acids. V dropped 0 bases and J dropped 3; count of bases not matched to a gene: 2. Per the germline V gene, CDR1 is SGHVS and CDR2 is FQNEAQ. CDR3 region: CASSLAGLAGGKETQYF. CDR3 DNA: TGTGCCAGCAGCTTAGCCGGACTAGCGGGAGGGAAAGAGACCCAGTACTTC. Together with reference TRBV7-8 and TRBJ2-5, the CDR3 gives the full variable domain: GAGVSQSPRYKVAKRGQDVALRCDPISGHVSLFWYQQALGQGPEFLTYFQNEAQLDKSGLPSDRFFAERPEGSVSTLKIQRTQQEDSAVYLCASSLAGLAGGKETQYFGPGTRLLVL.

Here the CDR3 reads CASSQGGGNTEAFF. The CDR3 DNA reads TGTGCCAGCAGCCAAGGAGGGGGGAACACTGAAGCTTTCTTT. V is TRBV14 and J is TRBJ1-1; a weak D match, TRBD1 (6 bases). The CDR3 consists of 14 residues. Trimming shortened V by 1 base and J by 1 base, and 7 bases separated the two germline ends. CDR1 SGHDN and CDR2 FVKESK come from the germline V gene.

This clonotype was observed at least ten times. The chain combines TRBV29-1 with TRBJ1-2, with a weak D call TRBD1 (5 bases). CDR3 size: 13 residues. V was clipped by 6 bases and J by 3 bases, with 14 bases between them. Germline lookup yields CDR1 SQVTM and CDR2 ANQGSEA. The CDR3 DNA reads as TGCAGCGTGGGGGGGAACCTCGACTATGGCTACACCTTC. Amino acid sequence: CSVGGNLDYGYTF. Filled out from reference TRBV29-1 and TRBJ1-2, the complete variable domain reads SAVISQKPSRDICQRGTSLTIQCQVDSQVTMMFWYRQQPGQSLTLIATANQGSEATYESGFVIDKFPISRPNLTFSTLTVSNMSPEDSSIYLCSVGGNLDYGYTFGSGTRLTVV.

This clonotype has a handful of counts. This rearrangement joins TRBV20-1 to TRBJ1-5, with D unresolved. Germline CDR1 is DFQATT and CDR2 is SNEGSKA (reference sequence). Trimming left V 3 bases short and J 7 bases short, with 19 bases between. The CDR3 loop spans 15 amino acids. The chain's CDR3 is CSASYSSGGEQPQHF. The CDR3 DNA sequence: TGCAGTGCTAGTTATAGTTCGGGAGGAGAGCAGCCCCAGCATTTT.

This clonotype occurred a few times. The V call is TRBV12-3 or TRBV12-4, the J call TRBJ1-5, with D unclear. CDR3 size: 13 residues. V lost 5 bases and J 3 bases, leaving 8 bases between the germline ends. In DNA, the CDR3 is TGTGCCAGCAGTATACGAGTCAATCAGCCCCAGCATTTT. This encodes CASSIRVNQPQHF.

This clonotype was found a few times. J is TRBJ1-2 and V is TRBV10-3; D is unresolved. Trimming took 0 bases from V and 6 from J, leaving 8 bases between them. The CDR3 has 13 amino acids. The germline CDR1 and CDR2 sequences are ENHRY and SYGVKD. The CDR3 region has the DNA TGTGCCATCAGTGAGTCACCCGGGGATGGCTACACCTTC. This sequence encodes CAISESPGDGYTF.

This clonotype turned up a few times. The gene calls are TRBV12-3 or TRBV12-4 and TRBJ1-2; D gene unclear. The germline V and J ends were trimmed by 6 bases and 4 bases, with 18 bases remaining between them. The CDR3 extends over 15 amino acids. The CDR3 nucleotides read TGTGCCAGCAGCCCCCCTGGACGTCTCCTCTATGGCTACACCTTC. This codes for CASSPPGRLLYGYTF.